A single T cell receptor (beta chain) is shown here with its context. This record belongs to a study of shared clonotypes between healthy human individuals. Healthy and HIV-negative, the adult donors had no recent acute infections or vaccinations. A CD45RA-negative memory subset and a CD45RA+ naive subset were separated from the CD4+ cells. Profiled with immunoSEQ multiplex PCR; TCRdb holds only in-frame clones, not every one. The profile shows approximately 1,500,000 clones, approximately 98% of them singletons. Trimming stripped 0 bases from V and 1 base from J, with 10 bases between. Germline lookup yields CDR1 LGHNA and CDR2 YSLEER. The CDR3 loop spans 16 amino acids.

The sequenced material came from naive CD4+ T cells sorted from blood. Documented subset: CD45RA+ positively selected. The J gene is TRBJ1-3, the V gene TRBV4-3; D is unclear. The receptor was derived from a man aged 25 to 45 in good health. CDR3 amino acids: CASSQDLGFSGNTIYF. In DNA form, the CDR3 reads TGCGCCAGCAGCCAAGATCTGGGTTTTTCTGGAAACACCATATATTTT.